Presented here are 13 T cell receptor beta chains from one specimen sequenced in a study of T-cell reconstitution after alpha-beta-depleted transplantation in children. Unique molecular identifiers were incorporated into the prepared TCRbeta library. TCRdb reprocessed the PCR reads via MiXCR and lists one record per CDR3 protein. The sample carries 250,000 to 300,000 distinct CDR3 sequences, under 14% recorded once. This material consisted of peripheral blood, taken 180 days after TCRalphabeta/CD19-depleted stem cell transplant. The source is a male patient aged 2-9 years who had a stem cell transplant for chronic granulomatous disease, so the T cells may come from the graft donor.

The rearrangement uses TRBV11-2 and TRBJ2-6; D call uncertain. The ends were cut back, 4 bases at V and 3 bases at J, with 10 bases in the middle. Germline V gives CDR1 SGHAT, CDR2 FQNNGV. The CDR3 length is 15 residues. CDR3 protein: CASSSPRSGANVLTF. The CDR3 DNA follows: TGTGCCAGCAGCTCTCCAAGGAGTGGGGCCAACGTCCTGACTTTC.

This clonotype was counted many times. This chain joins TRBV7-2 and TRBJ2-1; D not resolved. V was trimmed by 5 bases and J by 4 bases, leaving 9 bases between them. Per germline, CDR1 SGHTA and CDR2 FQGNSA. CDR3 size: 13 residues. This CDR3 reads CASSPAWYNEQFF. DNA of the CDR3: TGTGCCAGCAGCCCCGCCTGGTACAATGAGCAGTTCTTC. The whole variable domain, remainder taken from reference TRBV7-2 and TRBJ2-1, is GAGVSQSPSNKVTEKGKDVELRCDPISGHTALYWYRQSLGQGLEFLIYFQGNSAPDKSGLPSDRFSAERTGGSVSTLTIQRTQQEDSAVYLCASSPAWYNEQFFGPGTRLTVL.

This clonotype was detected ten times or more. The chain combines TRBV27 with TRBJ2-2, with 9 bases identical to TRBD1. The CDR3 consists of 14 residues. With 3 bases clipped from V and 6 bases from J, the junction kept 2 bases outside the gene matches. The germline V gene has CDR1 MNHEY and CDR2 SMNVEV (reference sequence). CDR3 amino acids: CASSLGQGPGELFF. The DNA for the CDR3 is TGTGCCAGCAGTTTGGGACAGGGACCCGGGGAGCTGTTTTTT.

This clonotype was seen at least ten times. CDR3 nucleotides: TGCGCCAGCAGCTCCTCATTCGAGGGCGAGCAGTACTTC. Translation: CASSSSFEGEQYF. The V gene is TRBV5-1, the J gene TRBJ2-7; maybe TRBD2 (5 bases). V lost 3 bases and J 6 bases, leaving 13 bases between the germline ends. The V gene's germline CDR1 is SGHRS and CDR2 YFSETQ. The CDR3 has 13 amino acids.

The chain couples TRBV9 to TRBJ2-2; 8 bases fit TRBD1. The germline V gene encodes CDR1 SGDLS and CDR2 YYNGEE. The CDR3 covers 17 residues. V lost 1 base and J lost 4; bases outside the gene matches: 9. CDR3: CASSVSRTGKFTGELFF. The CDR3 bases are TGTGCCAGCAGCGTATCTCGGACAGGGAAATTCACCGGGGAGCTGTTTTTT. Variable domain in full (rest from reference TRBV9 and TRBJ2-2): DSGVTQTPKHLITATGQRVTLRCSPRSGDLSVYWYQQSLDQGLQFLIQYYNGEERAKGNILERFSAQQFPDLHSELNLSSLELGDSALYFCASSVSRTGKFTGELFFGEGSRLTVL.

Concerning this clonotype: A much bigger clone sits one base away, suggesting this may be a read error. J is TRBJ2-5 and V is TRBV29-1; tentatively, D is TRBD1 (5 bases). The germline V gene encodes CDR1 SQVTM and CDR2 ANQGSEA. This CDR3 region has 12 residues. The DNA for the CDR3 is TGCGGCGTTGTCCCAGGGCCGGAGACCCAGTACTTC. This translates into CGVVPGPETQYF.

Regarding this clonotype: This clone may be a read error of a much larger clone one base away. The CDR3 end shows no conserved phenylalanine or tryptophan, and so a read error is likely. The DNA is left out, because the CDR3 cannot be placed on it with certainty; the CDR3 is given as TCRdb lists it. The CDR3 protein is CSARGPGGSGFI. J is TRBJ2-1 and V is TRBV20-1; the D segment call TRBD2 is taken from the table without a DNA check. From germline, CDR1 is DFQATT and CDR2 SNEGSKA (reference sequence). The CDR3 extends over 12 residues, inclusive of both ends.

There are many counts of this clonotype. The genes are TRBV6-1 and TRBJ1-2; TRBD1 matches 7 bases. Trimming took 2 bases from V and 8 from J; bases not matched to a gene: 11. This CDR3 spans 15 amino acids. The germline V gene has CDR1 MNHNS and CDR2 SASEGT. CDR3 bases: TGTGCCAGCAGTGAAAGGGACAGACTGAGTAGAGGCTACACCTTC. Encoded protein: CASSERDRLSRGYTF.

This clonotype was seen at least ten times. This sequence joins TRBV4-2 and TRBJ2-3; 12 bases align to TRBD2. V trimming: 1 base; J trimming: 4 bases; junction bases outside the gene matches: 3. Germline CDR1 reads LGHNA; CDR2 reads YNFKEQ. This CDR3 is 16 amino acids long. The CDR3 region is CASSQALAGGSDTQYF. As DNA, the CDR3 is TGTGCCAGCAGCCAAGCACTAGCGGGAGGATCAGATACGCAGTATTTT.

There are many counts of this clonotype. The rearrangement uses TRBV4-3 and TRBJ2-2, with D possibly called TRBD1 or TRBD2 (5 bases each). V was pared by 3 bases and J by 4 bases, with 9 bases between. This CDR3 spans 14 amino acids. CDR1 and CDR2 (germline): LGHNA, YSLEER. In nucleotides, the CDR3 is TGCGCCAGCAGCCAGAGGGGCGGCACCGGGGAGCTGTTTTTT. It codes for CASSQRGGTGELFF.

This clonotype appeared many times. This chain uses TRBV6-5 with TRBJ2-7; possibly TRBD2 for D (5 bases). CDR1 MNHEY and CDR2 SVGAGI come from the germline V gene. V was clipped by 2 bases and J by 4 bases, with 15 bases between them. The CDR3 is 15 amino acids. The CDR3 region is CASSYGNSGRYEQYF. CDR3 nucleotides: TGTGCCAGCAGTTACGGGAATTCGGGAAGGTACGAGCAGTACTTC.

In its sample, this clonotype was seen many times. The chain combines TRBV10-3 with TRBJ2-1; D remains unclear. CDR3 length: 13 residues. V was cut by 0 bases and J by 2 bases, with 2 bases left in between. Germline V gene sequence: CDR1 ENHRY, CDR2 SYGVKD. In nucleotides, the CDR3 is TGTGCCATCAGTGAGTCCACCTACAATGAGCAGTTCTTC. This translates into CAISESTYNEQFF.

This clonotype came up many times. V gene TRBV20-1 combines with J gene TRBJ2-1; possible D gene TRBD1, 6 bases. The CDR3 is 15 residues long. The germline V gene encodes CDR1 DFQATT and CDR2 SNEGSKA (reference sequence). Trimming pared 6 bases from V and 0 bases from J, leaving 15 bases between. CDR3: CSANDRTSSYNEQFF. The CDR3 DNA is TGCAGTGCCAACGACAGGACGAGCTCCTACAATGAGCAGTTCTTC.